Shown below are 18 T cell receptor beta chains from a single sample sequenced in a study of vaccination and CD4 T cells after COVID-19. No cognate antigen is known for these TCRs. Once obtained from cultured CD4+ T cells, the DNA was sequenced using the Oncomine TCR Beta short-read assay. TCRdb re-called the PCR reads through MiXCR, storing one row per CDR3 protein. The table lists some 17,000 distinct CDR3 sequences, 45% to 65% of them singletons. The treatment here: approximately nine-day PBMC culture with coronavirus spike peptide pools or control peptides (ViraFEST assay). Material: CD4+ T cells from blood, cultured in vitro. The receptors shown here come from a human donor who had recovered from COVID-19.

The rearrangement uses TRBV2 and TRBJ2-3; 9 nucleotides align to TRBD2. This CDR3 comprises 17 residues. Germline CDR1 and CDR2: SNHLY and FYNNEI. V lost 11 bases and J lost 0; bases outside the gene matches: 15. The CDR3 DNA sequence: TGTGCCCCAGCACGGCGGGAGGGATTCCCTAGCACAGATACGCAGTATTTT. Encoded protein: CAPARREGFPSTDTQYF.

A word on this clonotype: At one boundary the junction diverges from the germline segment, which might be a read error. CDR3 DNA: TGTGCCTGTAGTATTGGCGGGGGACCCTACGAGCAGTACTTC. This sequence encodes CACSIGGGPYEQYF. V gene TRBV19 combines with J gene TRBJ2-7; 7 bases line up with TRBD2. The CDR3 runs 14 residues. Germline V gives CDR1 LNHDA, CDR2 SQIVND (reference sequence).

The chain links TRBV6-5 to TRBJ1-6; no clear D gene. The CDR3 is 17 amino acids. Germline loops: CDR1 MNHEY, CDR2 SVGAGI. Deletions cut 2 bases from V and 7 bases from J, with 18 bases between. CDR3 DNA sequence: TGTGCCAGCAGTTACGGTCAGTTCCCGGGCCTCAATTCACCCCTCCACTTT. This gives the protein CASSYGQFPGLNSPLHF.

The chain carries TRBV7-9 and TRBJ1-1; D unresolved. Germline V lookup: CDR1 SEHNR, CDR2 FQNEAQ (reference sequence). There are 15 residues in the CDR3. Trimming removed 6 bases at V and 0 bases at J, with 14 bases between. In nucleotides, the CDR3 is TGTGCCAGCAGTCCGCTTCGAGATTTGAACACTGAAGCTTTCTTT. It translates to CASSPLRDLNTEAFF.

This clonotype has a handful of counts. The V call is TRBV11-1, the J call TRBJ2-3; no clear D. V was shortened by 5 bases and J by 1 base, with 13 bases between the two germline ends. CDR3 length equals 15 residues. Germline values: CDR1 SGHAT, CDR2 FQDESV (reference sequence). Written as DNA, the CDR3 is TGTGCCAGCAGCGTACCATCTCTCGGCACAGATACGCAGTATTTT. Encoded protein: CASSVPSLGTDTQYF.

The chain couples TRBV20-1 to TRBJ1-1; D is undetermined. The CDR3 covers 12 residues. The germline V and J ends were trimmed by 2 bases and 7 bases, with 11 bases remaining between them. Germline CDR1 is DFQATT and CDR2 is SNEGSKA (reference sequence). The CDR3 bases are TGCAGTGCTAGAAGTGTGAGCGATGAAGCTTTCTTT. Encoded protein: CSARSVSDEAFF.

This chain uses TRBV9 with TRBJ1-5; D not resolved. The V gene lost 0 bases and the J gene lost 4 bases, with 5 bases spanning the gap. This CDR3 is 13 amino acids long. Germline lookup yields CDR1 SGDLS and CDR2 YYNGEE. CDR3 sequence: CASSVEENQPQHF. Written as DNA, the CDR3 is TGTGCCAGCAGCGTAGAAGAGAATCAGCCCCAGCATTTT.

This clonotype was detected only a few times. The chain employs TRBV6-2 or TRBV6-3 and TRBJ1-5; the match to TRBD1 covers 7 bases. There are 14 residues in the CDR3. Germline CDR1 and CDR2: MNHEY and SVGEGT. V dropped 2 bases and J dropped 6; count of bases not matched to a gene: 4. The CDR3 loop reads CASSYHRTGQPQHF. CDR3 DNA sequence: TGTGCCAGCAGTTACCACAGGACAGGTCAGCCCCAGCATTTT.

The rearrangement uses TRBV7-2 and TRBJ1-2, with D tentatively TRBD1 (5 bases). Germline lookup yields CDR1 SGHTA and CDR2 FQGNSA. This CDR3 is built from 14 residues. V lost 1 base, J lost 8 bases, and 14 bases lay in between. For the CDR3, the DNA is TGTGCCAGCAGCTTAGTGGAGGGGAGTGACGGCTACACCTTC. This translates into CASSLVEGSDGYTF.

CDR3 DNA sequence: TGTGCCAGCAGCCAAGGACTAGCGGGACATTACGAGACCCAGTACTTC. It yields the protein CASSQGLAGHYETQYF. J is TRBJ2-5 and V is TRBV4-2, with 11 bases aligning to TRBD2. The V gene's germline CDR1 is LGHNA and CDR2 YNFKEQ. The CDR3 runs 16 residues. The ends lost 1 base at V and 5 bases at J; junction bases unmatched: 6.

This clonotype was observed a few times. The V call is TRBV20-1, the J call TRBJ2-1; no clear D gene. Trimming stripped 6 bases from V and 5 bases from J, with 8 bases between. The CDR3 runs 11 residues. Looked up from germline, CDR1 is DFQATT and CDR2 is SNEGSKA (reference sequence). In DNA, the CDR3 is TGCAGTGCGATCCCTGACAATGAGCAGTTCTTC. Its protein product is CSAIPDNEQFF.

The sample holds a few counts of this clonotype. This rearrangement joins TRBV7-9 to TRBJ2-5; D is uncertain. Germline V gene sequence: CDR1 SEHNR, CDR2 FQNEAQ (reference sequence). CDR3 length equals 14 residues. Deletions cut 5 bases from V and 4 bases from J, with 14 bases between. CDR3 nucleotides: TGTGCCAGCAGCCTGACATCTTTTGTAGAGACCCAGTACTTC. Its translation is CASSLTSFVETQYF.

This clonotype was counted a few times. This chain uses TRBV19 with TRBJ1-1; D ambiguous. Germline-derived CDR1 and CDR2 are LNHDA and SQIVND (reference sequence). The CDR3 is 14 amino acids. Trimming removed 1 base at V and 1 base at J, with 7 bases between. CDR3 DNA sequence: TGTGCCAGTAGTATAGGGTCAGGGAACACTGAAGCTTTCTTT. Its translation is CASSIGSGNTEAFF.

This clonotype was counted a few times. The chain recombines TRBV20-1 with TRBJ2-2; D gene uncertain. The ends were cut back, 0 bases at V and 0 bases at J, with 5 bases in the middle. Germline loops: CDR1 DFQATT, CDR2 SNEGSKA (reference sequence). CDR3 length: 14 residues. The CDR3 loop is CSARDFTNTGELFF. The CDR3 DNA follows: TGCAGTGCTAGAGATTTTACGAACACCGGGGAGCTGTTTTTT.

V and J are TRBV20-1 and TRBJ2-5; 9 bases fit TRBD1. The J segment lost 5 bases and the V segment lost 4 bases, leaving 8 bases of the junction unmatched. CDR1 DFQATT and CDR2 SNEGSKA come from the germline V gene (reference sequence). The CDR3 sequence is 14 residues long. CDR3 sequence: CSAIPGQGGETQYF. The CDR3 DNA sequence: TGCAGTGCTATTCCGGGACAGGGCGGGGAGACCCAGTACTTC.

This clonotype is labeled medium-sized. This chain uses TRBV6-5 with TRBJ1-6; TRBD1 aligns across 12 bases. The CDR3 runs to 19 residues. V shed 1 base, J shed 4 bases, and the junction held 8 bases outside the gene matches. Germline lookup yields CDR1 MNHEY and CDR2 SVGAGI. DNA of the CDR3: TGTGCCAGCAGTTACTTCGGGACAGGGGGCTCCGTTTATAATTCACCCCTCCACTTT. Translating it yields CASSYFGTGGSVYNSPLHF.

The CDR3 DNA reads as TGTGCCAGCAGCCCCGAGACGGGATATGGCTACACCTTC. As protein: CASSPETGYGYTF. This chain links TRBV6-1 with TRBJ1-2; D is undetermined. Per the germline V gene, CDR1 is MNHNS and CDR2 is SASEGT. V was cut by 6 bases and J by 5 bases, with 13 bases left in between. The length of the CDR3 is 13 residues.

This chain links TRBV7-2 with TRBJ1-5, with D possibly being TRBD1 (6 bases). CDR3 size: 14 residues. Germline CDR1 and CDR2: SGHTA and FQGNSA. V lost 4 bases and J 4 bases, leaving 11 bases between the germline ends. The CDR3, as DNA: TGTGCCAGCAGCTCACAGGGAACGAATCAGCCCCAGCATTTT. This gives the protein CASSSQGTNQPQHF.